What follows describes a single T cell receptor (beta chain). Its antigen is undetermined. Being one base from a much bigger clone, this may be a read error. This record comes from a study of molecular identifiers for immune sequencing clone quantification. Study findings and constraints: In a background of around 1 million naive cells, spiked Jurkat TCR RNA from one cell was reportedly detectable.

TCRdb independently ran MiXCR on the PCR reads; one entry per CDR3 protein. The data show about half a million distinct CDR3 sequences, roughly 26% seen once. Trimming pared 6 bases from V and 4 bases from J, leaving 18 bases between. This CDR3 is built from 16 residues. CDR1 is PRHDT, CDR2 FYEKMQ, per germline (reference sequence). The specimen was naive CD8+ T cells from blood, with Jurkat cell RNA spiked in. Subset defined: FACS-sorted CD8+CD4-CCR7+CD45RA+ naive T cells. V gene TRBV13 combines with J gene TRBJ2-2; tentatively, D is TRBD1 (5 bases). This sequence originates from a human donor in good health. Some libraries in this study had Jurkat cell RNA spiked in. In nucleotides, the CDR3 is TGTGCCAGCAGAGCTCAGGGATTTCTATCCACCGGGGAGCTGTTTTTT. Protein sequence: CASRAQGFLSTGELFF.